The 8 T cell receptor beta chains in this list originate from one sample, sequenced in a study of CD8 T cells in Susac syndrome. RNA in amounts of roughly 0.5 to 1 ug was reverse transcribed with random hexamers. TCRdb recomputed calls from the immunoSEQ multiplex PCR reads with MiXCR, one row per CDR3 protein. The sample has under 550,000 distinct CDR3 sequences, more than 80% seen once. Input material: CD8+ T cells from PBMCs. The receptors originated from a human donor with multiple sclerosis.

The CDR3 here is CSVTTTNTGELFF. The CDR3 nucleotides read TGCAGCGTCACGACTACCAACACCGGGGAGCTGTTTTTT. The chain carries TRBV29-1 and TRBJ2-2; a weak D match, TRBD2 (5 bases). V lost 6 bases and J lost 2, with 10 bases in between. The V gene's germline CDR1 is SQVTM and CDR2 ANQGSEA. The CDR3 is made up of 13 amino acids.

The gene calls are TRBV29-1 and TRBJ1-1; no clear D gene. This CDR3 region has 11 residues. The V and J ends lost 4 bases and 4 bases respectively, with 7 bases between them. Germline loops: CDR1 SQVTM, CDR2 ANQGSEA. As DNA, the CDR3 is TGCAGCGTTGCGTACCTCACTGAAGCTTTCTTT. Protein: CSVAYLTEAFF.

This chain uses TRBV27 with TRBJ1-2, with a weak D call TRBD1 (6 bases). Trimming took 0 bases from V and 8 from J, leaving 25 bases between them. The CDR3 has 18 amino acids. CDR1 MNHEY and CDR2 SMNVEV come from the germline V gene (reference sequence). The CDR3 bases are TGTGCCAGCAGTTTATCGATAAGTTCTGGGACAAGGATTTGGGGCTACACCTTC. Its translation is CASSLSISSGTRIWGYTF.

The chain employs TRBV2 and TRBJ1-5; tentatively, D is TRBD1 (6 bases). The V end lost 5 bases, the J end lost 0 bases, and 11 bases lay between the germline ends. CDR1 and CDR2 from the germline V gene are SNHLY and FYNNEI. The CDR3 has 15 residues. CDR3 in DNA: TGTGCCAGCAGTTCCAGGGGTAATAGCAATCAGCCCCAGCATTTT. It encodes CASSSRGNSNQPQHF.

CDR3 loop: CASSLPRGGDLYEQYF. The CDR3, as DNA: TGTGCCAGCAGTCTTCCTAGGGGGGGCGATCTTTACGAGCAGTACTTC. This rearrangement joins TRBV6-1 to TRBJ2-7; D perhaps matches TRBD2 (7 bases). The CDR3 runs 16 residues. Looked up from germline, CDR1 is MNHNS and CDR2 is SASEGT. V lost 5 bases and J 4 bases, leaving 21 bases between the germline ends.

In this sample, this clonotype turned up a few times. Written as DNA, the CDR3 is TGTGCCAGCAGTTTGGCGGGGGGGTACCAAGAGACCCAGTACTTC. Its translation: CASSLAGGYQETQYF. The chain couples TRBV27 to TRBJ2-5; 9 nucleotides match TRBD2. With V trimmed by 3 bases and J by 0 bases, 2 bases remained unmatched. CDR3 length: 15 amino acids. Germline assignment: CDR1 MNHEY and CDR2 SMNVEV (reference sequence).

The chain joins TRBV3-1 to TRBJ2-1; a weak D match, TRBD2 (6 bases). Germline V gene data show CDR1 as LGHDT and CDR2 as YNNKEL (reference sequence). The CDR3 has 13 amino acids. V was shortened by 3 bases and J by 7 bases, with 10 bases between the two germline ends. The CDR3 is CASSHALANEQFF. The CDR3, as DNA: TGTGCCAGCAGCCATGCCCTAGCGAATGAGCAGTTCTTC.

V and J are TRBV29-1 and TRBJ1-1; D is undetermined. The CDR3 has 10 amino acids. In germline, CDR1 is SQVTM, CDR2 ANQGSEA. Trimming removed 5 bases from V and 5 bases from J, with 6 bases in between. CDR3 in DNA: TGCAGCGTTATTGGGACTGAAGCTTTCTTT. Protein sequence: CSVIGTEAFF. Full variable domain (outside the CDR3, taken from reference TRBV29-1 and TRBJ1-1): SAVISQKPSRDICQRGTSLTIQCQVDSQVTMMFWYRQQPGQSLTLIATANQGSEATYESGFVIDKFPISRPNLTFSTLTVSNMSPEDSSIYLCSVIGTEAFFGQGTRLTVV.